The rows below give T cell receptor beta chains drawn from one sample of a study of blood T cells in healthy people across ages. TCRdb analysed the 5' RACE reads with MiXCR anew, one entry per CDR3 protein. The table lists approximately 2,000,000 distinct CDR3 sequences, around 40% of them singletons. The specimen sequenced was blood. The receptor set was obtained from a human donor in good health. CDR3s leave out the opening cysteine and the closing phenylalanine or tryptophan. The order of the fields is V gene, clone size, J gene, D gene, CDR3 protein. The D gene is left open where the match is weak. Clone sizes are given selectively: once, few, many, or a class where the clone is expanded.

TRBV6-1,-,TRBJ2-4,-,ASSAGPMGARFGNIQY
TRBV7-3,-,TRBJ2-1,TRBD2,ASSRGTSVLNEQF
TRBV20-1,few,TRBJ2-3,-,SASGIHTQY
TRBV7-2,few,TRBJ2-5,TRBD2,ASSLGAGGVETQY
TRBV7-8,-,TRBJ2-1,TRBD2,ASSVMGGYFYNEQF
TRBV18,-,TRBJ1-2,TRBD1,ASSPGGQIYGYT
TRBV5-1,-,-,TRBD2,ASSLGEGRNEQY
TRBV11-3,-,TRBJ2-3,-,ASSLSSGPVGY
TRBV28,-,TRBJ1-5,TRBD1,ASVKGADNQPQH
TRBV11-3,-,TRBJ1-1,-,ASSSWGAYAF
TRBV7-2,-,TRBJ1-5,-,ASSLSMGDRSQPQH
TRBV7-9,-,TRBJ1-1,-,ASGLVQGSNTEAF
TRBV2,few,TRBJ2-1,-,ASILGGPDEQF
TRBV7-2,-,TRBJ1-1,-,ASRWRGDTEAF
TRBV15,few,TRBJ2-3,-,AVSVGHTDTQY
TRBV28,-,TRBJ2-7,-,ASLSTVPYEQY
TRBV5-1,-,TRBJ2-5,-,ASSASLATQETQY
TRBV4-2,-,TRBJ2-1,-,ASSPLRGNSHNEQF
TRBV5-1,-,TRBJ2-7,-,ASSLDYISYEQY
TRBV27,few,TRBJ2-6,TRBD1,ASTMMYRGYPGANVLT
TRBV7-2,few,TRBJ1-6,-,ASSSFFEANSPLH
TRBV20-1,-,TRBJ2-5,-,SANVGGHLYQETQY
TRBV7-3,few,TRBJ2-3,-,ASSPAKRSTDTQY
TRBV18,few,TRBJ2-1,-,ASFYNEQF
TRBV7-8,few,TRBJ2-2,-,ASSLVRGAGELF
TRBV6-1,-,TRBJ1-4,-,ASVSLQGEKLF
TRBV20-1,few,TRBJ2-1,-,SATTDSYNEQF
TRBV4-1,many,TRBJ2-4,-,ASSPPSRNIQY
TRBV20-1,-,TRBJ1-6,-,SARDDRSGSPLH
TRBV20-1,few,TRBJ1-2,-,SAPAGGNYGYT
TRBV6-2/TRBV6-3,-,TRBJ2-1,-,ASSYNRASEQF
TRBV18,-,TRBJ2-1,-,ASSLAEDLKQF
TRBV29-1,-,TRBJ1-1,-,SVEHRETTEAF
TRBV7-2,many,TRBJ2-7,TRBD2,ASSERGVVNYEQY
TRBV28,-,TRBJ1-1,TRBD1,ASSFLDRESTEAF
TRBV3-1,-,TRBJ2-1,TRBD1,ASSQGRGQRINEQF
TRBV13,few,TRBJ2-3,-,ASSLWDTKITDTQY
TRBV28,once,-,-,ASSFLTRNEQY
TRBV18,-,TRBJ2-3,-,ASSPPNGDTQY
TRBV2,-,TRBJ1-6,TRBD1,ASSYRGLSPLH
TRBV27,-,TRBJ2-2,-,ASSLSKGTPGTGELF
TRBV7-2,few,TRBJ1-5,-,ASSWGRVNQPQH
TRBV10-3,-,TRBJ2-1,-,AIAGGPNNEQF
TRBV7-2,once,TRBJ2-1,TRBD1,ASSLGGQRSYEQF
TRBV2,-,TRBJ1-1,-,ASSERWNTEAF
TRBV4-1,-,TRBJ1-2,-,ASSQASMRGYT
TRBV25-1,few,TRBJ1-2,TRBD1,ASSFLTGGGYT
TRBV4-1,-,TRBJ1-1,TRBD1,ASSQHQGGTTEAF
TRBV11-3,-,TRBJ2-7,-,ASSPWDGAYEQY
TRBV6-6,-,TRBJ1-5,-,ASSQTGRGQPQH
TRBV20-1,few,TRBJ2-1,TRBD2,SARDRGGARNEQF
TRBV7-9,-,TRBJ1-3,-,ASSLSQGWTERNTIY
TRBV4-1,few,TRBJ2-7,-,ASSQERIPYEQY
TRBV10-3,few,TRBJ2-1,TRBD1,AIRPGTGGDEQF
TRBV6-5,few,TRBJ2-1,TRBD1,ASRIRDSAYNEQF
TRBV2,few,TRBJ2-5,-,ASSPKRRGETQY
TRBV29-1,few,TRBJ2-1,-,SVEETDEQF
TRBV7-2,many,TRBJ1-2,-,ASSQTPTRYGYT
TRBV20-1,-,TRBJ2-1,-,SAREGYPYNEQF